These T cell receptor beta chains were read from a single sample in a study of T cells after yellow fever vaccination. TCRdb re-called the 5' RACE reads with MiXCR, one entry per CDR3 protein. The table has about 57,000 distinct CDR3 sequences, approximately 7% seen once. The starting material was CD8+ T cells sorted from PBMCs, obtained 15 days after the yellow fever booster vaccination. The receptor set was obtained from a man under 40 who received the YFV17D yellow fever vaccine. Each CDR3 is given with its conserved first and last residue. Fields, in order: V gene, D gene, J gene, clone size, CDR3 length, CDR3 protein, CDR3 DNA. A D gene is named only where the DNA matches it firmly. Part of the rows lack a size; the others show once, few, many or a class for expanded clones.

TRBV7-8	NA	TRBJ2-7	many	15	CASSPTVGIPREQYF	TGTGCCAGCAGCCCCACTGTCGGGATCCCGAGGGAGCAGTACTTC
TRBV6-5	TRBD1	TRBJ2-2	many	14	CASNPTGSTRELFF	TGTGCCAGCAATCCGACAGGGAGCACCCGGGAGCTGTTTTTT
TRBV7-2	NA	TRBJ2-7	many	15	CASSSNRQATYEQYF	TGTGCCAGCAGCTCAAATCGACAGGCGACCTACGAGCAGTACTTC
TRBV5-1	TRBD2	TRBJ2-7	many	18	CASSKKGLAGGPSYEQYF	TGCGCCAGCAGCAAGAAGGGACTAGCGGGAGGGCCTTCCTACGAGCAGTACTTC
TRBV7-2	TRBD1	TRBJ2-1	many	15	CASNFWTGDGNEQFF	TGTGCCAGCAACTTCTGGACAGGGGATGGGAATGAGCAGTTCTTC
TRBV24-1	NA	TRBJ2-1	many	11	CATSDGNEQFF	TGTGCCACCAGTGACGGGAATGAGCAGTTCTTC
TRBV14	NA	TRBJ2-7	NA	14	CASSPRDRAYEQYF	TGTGCCAGCAGCCCAAGAGACAGAGCCTACGAGCAGTACTTC
TRBV5-1	NA	TRBJ2-7	many	15	CASSYETGPSYEQYF	TGCGCCAGCAGCTATGAGACAGGACCCTCCTACGAGCAGTACTTC
TRBV20-1	NA	TRBJ2-1	many	14	CSARAVSSYNEQFF	TGCAGTGCTAGGGCAGTAAGCTCCTACAATGAGCAGTTCTTC
TRBV5-6	TRBD2	TRBJ2-3	many	16	CASSLLAGEETDTQYF	TGTGCCAGCAGCTTACTAGCGGGAGAAGAAACAGATACGCAGTATTTT
TRBV29-1	TRBD2	TRBJ2-2	many	16	CSVPGTSGRDAGELFF	TGCAGCGTTCCCGGGACTAGCGGGAGGGACGCCGGGGAGCTGTTTTTT
TRBV25-1	TRBD2	TRBJ2-1	many	18	CASSEYFGGRANPNEQFF	TGTGCCAGCAGTGAATATTTCGGCGGGAGGGCCAACCCTAATGAGCAGTTCTTC
TRBV7-9	TRBD2	TRBJ2-2	many	15	CASSLMREIGGELFF	TGTGCCAGCAGCTTGATGCGGGAGATTGGCGGGGAGCTGTTTTTT
TRBV20-1	TRBD2	TRBJ2-5	few	12	CSADAGEETQYF	TGCAGTGCTGATGCGGGAGAGGAGACCCAGTACTTC
TRBV29-1	NA	TRBJ2-3	many	15	CSVEWGFGGTDTQYF	TGCAGCGTTGAATGGGGGTTTGGTGGCACAGATACGCAGTATTTT
TRBV20-1	TRBD2	TRBJ2-7	many	16	CSARPMEREGSYEQYF	TGCAGTGCCCGTCCTATGGAGCGGGAGGGCTCCTACGAGCAGTACTTC
TRBV19	TRBD1	TRBJ2-1	few	15	CASRPGQGSYNEQFF	TGTGCCAGTAGGCCGGGACAGGGTTCCTACAATGAGCAGTTCTTC
TRBV29-1	NA	TRBJ2-1	many	15	CSVAGRVSSYNEQFF	TGCAGCGTTGCGGGACGGGTGAGCTCCTACAATGAGCAGTTCTTC
TRBV6-1	TRBD2	TRBJ2-1	many	16	CASSPVSGTIYNEQFF	TGTGCCAGCAGCCCGGTTAGCGGGACAATCTACAATGAGCAGTTCTTC
TRBV7-8	NA	TRBJ2-7	many	13	CASSQDSSYEQYF	TGTGCCAGCAGCCAGGACAGCTCCTACGAGCAGTACTTC
TRBV2	NA	TRBJ2-7	many	14	CASRTRDTYYEQYF	TGTGCCAGCAGGACCCGGGACACCTACTACGAGCAGTACTTC
TRBV2	TRBD1	TRBJ1-5	many	16	CASVDSPGQGIQPQHF	TGTGCCAGCGTGGATAGTCCGGGACAGGGTATCCAGCCCCAGCATTTT
TRBV7-2	TRBD2	TRBJ2-1	many	15	CASRNLGLANNEQFF	TGTGCCAGCAGGAACCTCGGACTAGCGAACAATGAGCAGTTCTTC
TRBV9	NA	TRBJ2-3	NA	13	CASSPRGTDTQYF	TGTGCCAGCAGCCCCCGCGGCACAGATACGCAGTATTTT
TRBV27	NA	TRBJ2-1	many	11	CASSFYNEQFF	TGTGCCAGCAGTTTCTACAATGAGCAGTTCTTC
TRBV20-1	NA	TRBJ1-1	few	13	CSAEDSSNTEAFF	TGCAGTGCAGAGGACAGTTCGAACACTGAAGCTTTCTTT
TRBV9	NA	TRBJ2-7	many	13	CASSPRDGAEQYF	TGTGCCAGCAGCCCTCGTGACGGGGCCGAGCAGTACTTC
TRBV6-5	TRBD2	TRBJ2-7	many	12	CASRTTSAEQYF	TGTGCCAGCAGGACCACTAGCGCGGAGCAGTACTTC
TRBV15	TRBD2	TRBJ2-1	many	20	CATSRATGTSGRSRGNEQFF	TGTGCCACCAGCAGGGCTACCGGGACTAGCGGGAGGTCGAGAGGGAATGAGCAGTTCTTC